One TCR beta chain is described in this entry. The data belong to a study of CD8 T cells in ankylosing spondylitis. From the 5' RACE reads, TCRdb called clonotypes with MiXCR, one entry per CDR3 protein. In the table there are around 230,000 distinct CDR3 sequences, around 8% of which are singletons. The CDR3 extends over 13 amino acids. CDR1 is LNHDA and CDR2 is SQIVND in the germline V gene (reference sequence). V trimming: 5 bases; J trimming: 6 bases; junction bases outside the gene matches: 4. The sequenced sample was blood, either unsorted or a sorted T cell fraction (not recorded which). This sequence joins TRBV19 and TRBJ2-7, with 10 bases that match TRBD2. This TCR came from a female donor with ankylosing spondylitis or in good health (not recorded which). CDR3: CASSSVAGGEQYF. Written as DNA, the CDR3 is TGTGCCAGTAGTTCTGTAGCGGGAGGCGAGCAGTACTTC.